This T cell receptor (beta chain) is drawn from a study of T-cell reconstitution after alpha-beta-depleted transplantation in children. The CDR3 length is 15 residues. Germline V gene sequence: CDR1 DFQATT, CDR2 SNEGSKA (reference sequence). V lost 5 bases to trimming and J lost 2 bases, with 18 bases between them. Remarks on this clonotype: The antigen is not known.

Preparation of the TCRbeta library involved a method that used unique molecular identifiers. TCRdb re-called the PCR reads through MiXCR, storing one row per CDR3 protein. The sample shows a few hundred thousand distinct CDR3 sequences, roughly two fifths of them seen only once. Study findings and constraints: After transplant, high TCRbeta diversity at day 60 in some patients arose from surviving recipient T cells and thymic progenitors. Alpha-beta T cells present about two months after transplant were reported to originate from several hundred expanded graft clones.

The source is a girl aged 2 to 9 with aplastic anemia, due to receive a stem cell transplant. The V and J genes are TRBV20-1 and TRBJ2-5; unclear D gene. Material: PBMCs, obtained before TCRalphabeta/CD19-depleted stem cell transplant. In DNA form, the CDR3 reads TGCAGTGCTCCCGGATATCGGTCCCTACAAGAGACCCAGTACTTC. Protein product: CSAPGYRSLQETQYF.